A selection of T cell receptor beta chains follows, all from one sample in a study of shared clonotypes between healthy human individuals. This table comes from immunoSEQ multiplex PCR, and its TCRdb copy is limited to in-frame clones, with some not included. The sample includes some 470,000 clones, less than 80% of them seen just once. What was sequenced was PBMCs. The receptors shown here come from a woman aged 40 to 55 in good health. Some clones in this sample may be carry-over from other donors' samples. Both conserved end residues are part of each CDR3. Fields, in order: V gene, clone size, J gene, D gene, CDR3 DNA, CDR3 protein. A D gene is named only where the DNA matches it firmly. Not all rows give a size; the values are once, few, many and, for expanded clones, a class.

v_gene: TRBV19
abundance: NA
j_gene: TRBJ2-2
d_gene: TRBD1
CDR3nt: TGTGCCAGTTCGGGACAGGGCTACACCGGGGAGCTGTTTTTT
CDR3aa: CASSGQGYTGELFF

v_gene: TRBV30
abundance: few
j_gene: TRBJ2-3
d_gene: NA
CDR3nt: TGTGCCTGGAGTTTGACAGACACAGATACGCAGTATTTT
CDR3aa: CAWSLTDTDTQYF

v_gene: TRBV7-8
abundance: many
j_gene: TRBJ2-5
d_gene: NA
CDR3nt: TGTGCCAGCAGCTCCAGAGAGACCCAGTACTTC
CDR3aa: CASSSRETQYF

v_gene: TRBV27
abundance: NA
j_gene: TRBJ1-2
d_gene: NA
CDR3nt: TGTGCCAGCAGGAGGAAGACGGGACAACTTAATTATGGCTACACCTTC
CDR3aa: CASRRKTGQLNYGYTF

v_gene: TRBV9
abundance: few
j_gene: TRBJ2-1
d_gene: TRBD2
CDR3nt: TGTGCCAGCAGCTTTCACGGGACTAGCGGGAGCGATGAGCAGTTCTTC
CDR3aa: CASSFHGTSGSDEQFF

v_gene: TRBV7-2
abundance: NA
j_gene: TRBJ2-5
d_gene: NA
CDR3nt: TGTGCCAGCAGCCGGGGGAGAAGGGCCCAAGAGACCCAGTACTTC
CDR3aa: CASSRGRRAQETQYF

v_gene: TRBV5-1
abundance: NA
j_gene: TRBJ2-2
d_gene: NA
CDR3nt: TGCGCCAGCAGCTCCTTACAGGGCGGCGGGGAGCTGTTTTTT
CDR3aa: CASSSLQGGGELFF

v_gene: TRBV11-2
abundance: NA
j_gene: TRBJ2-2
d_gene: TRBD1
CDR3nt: TGTGCCAGCAGAGATACAGGGGGAGGCACCGGGGAGCTGTTTTTT
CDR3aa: CASRDTGGGTGELFF

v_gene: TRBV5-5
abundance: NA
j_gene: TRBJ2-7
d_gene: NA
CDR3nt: TGTGCCAGCAGCTTGGCCTCCTCCTACGAGCAGTACTTC
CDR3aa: CASSLASSYEQYF

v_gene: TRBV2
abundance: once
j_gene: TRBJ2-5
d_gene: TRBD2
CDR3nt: TGTGCCAGCTCCGGACTAGCGGGAGGGGGGGAGACCCAGTACTTC
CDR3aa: CASSGLAGGGETQYF

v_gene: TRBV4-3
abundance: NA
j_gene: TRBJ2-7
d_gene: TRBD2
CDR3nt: TGCGCCAGCAGCCCCTTTGCGGGAGGGCCCGACGAGCAGTACTTC
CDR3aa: CASSPFAGGPDEQYF

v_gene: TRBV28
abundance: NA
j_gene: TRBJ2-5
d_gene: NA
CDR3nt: TGTGCCAGTAACAAAGGACGGCAGCCCGGGACCCAGTACTTC
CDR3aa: CASNKGRQPGTQYF

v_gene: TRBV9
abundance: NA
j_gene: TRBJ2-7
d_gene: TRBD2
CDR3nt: TGTGCCAGCAGCGTAGAGGGACTAGCGGGAGACGAGCAGTACTTC
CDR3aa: CASSVEGLAGDEQYF

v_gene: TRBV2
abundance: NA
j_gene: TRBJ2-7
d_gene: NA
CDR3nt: TGTGCCAGCAGTGGTTTAACCTACGAGCAGTACTTC
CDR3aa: CASSGLTYEQYF